A single count supports the clone carrying this TCR beta chain. Using a J-beta primer mix together with a sample-barcoded 5' primer, a second PCR was run for roughly 7 to 12 cycles. TCRdb itself ran the 5' RACE reads through MiXCR, one entry per CDR3 protein. The sample has around 400,000 distinct CDR3 sequences, more than 45% seen once. This entry belongs to a study of blood T cells in healthy people across ages. Study-wide background: Per two T cells, about one barcoded beta molecule was captured through template switching.

The CDR3 consists of 16 residues. CDR1 and CDR2 from the germline V gene are SGHTA and FQGNSA. V lost 6 bases, J lost 11 bases, and 28 bases lay in between. The donors, aged roughly 6 to 90, were healthy Caucasians from Russia. At least 6 million PBMCs were isolated per sample. The material sequenced was blood. J is TRBJ2-5 and V is TRBV7-2; TRBD2 is a possible D gene (6 bases). This receptor was taken from a man aged 60 to 75 in good health. For the CDR3, the DNA is TGTGCCAGCAGGGAGGGGAACAGGTTCGCATCCAATGAGCAGTACTTC. Protein: CASREGNRFASNEQYF.